This TCR beta chain was sequenced for a study of shared clonotypes between healthy human individuals. The overall study: Aged between 18 and 49, the donors were a couple of women and three men. Notes on the study in general: Represented genetic and exposure-history diversity was restricted by having few donors. What naive subsets generally showed was a larger estimated richness than memory subsets showed.

Turning to this clone: The target antigen is unknown.

The CDR3 contains 13 residues. CDR1 is GTSNPN, CDR2 SVGIG, per germline (reference sequence). V was cut by 1 base and J by 6 bases, with 12 bases left in between. Libraries were prepared by immunoSEQ multiplex PCR; TCRdb keeps only in-frame clonotypes and omits some of them. The table shows a few million clones, with approximately 93% occurring only once. Only Caucasian adults living in Nashville, Tennessee made up the donor group. What was sequenced was naive CD4+ T cells from PBMCs. Noted subset: CD45RA+ positively selected. V and J are TRBV30 and TRBJ1-2; tentatively, D is TRBD1 (6 bases). This clonotype was obtained from a man between 18 and 29 years old in good health. Some clones in this sample may be carry-over from other donors' samples. DNA of the CDR3: TGTGCCTGGAGTGGAACAGGGTGGGATGGCTACACCTTC. Amino acids: CAWSGTGWDGYTF.